The 9 T cell receptor beta chains in this list originate from one sample, sequenced in a study of blood T cell repertoires in COVID-19. This table comes from immunoSEQ multiplex PCR, and its TCRdb copy is limited to in-frame clones, with some not included. This table has under 150,000 clones, approximately 85% appearing once. The sample consisted of peripheral blood. The receptor source for this set is an older woman with COVID-19, enrolled during active disease.

The chain joins TRBV4-1 to TRBJ1-1; D may be TRBD1 (6 bases). Trimming took off 1 base at V and 0 bases at J, with 15 bases between the two ends. CDR1 MGHRA and CDR2 YSYEKL come from the germline V gene. This CDR3 has 17 amino acids. The CDR3 here is CASSQVVTGNMNTEAFF. CDR3 coding DNA: TGCGCCAGCAGCCAAGTTGTAACAGGGAACATGAACACTGAAGCTTTCTTT.

The V and J genes are TRBV6-5 and TRBJ2-7, with D possibly TRBD1 on 5 matching bases. V dropped 8 bases and J dropped 0 bases, with 17 bases sitting between them. CDR3 length: 15 amino acids. Germline values: CDR1 MNHEY, CDR2 SVGAGI. CDR3 in amino acids: CASRVWQGPSYEQYF. The CDR3 DNA sequence: TGTGCCAGCCGGGTCTGGCAGGGCCCCTCCTACGAGCAGTACTTC.

This clone turned up a few times. The chain is built from TRBV19 and TRBJ2-5; TRBD2 agrees at 8 bases. The CDR3 consists of 16 residues. The V and J ends lost 3 bases and 4 bases, in that order; junction bases with no gene match: 10. Looked up from germline, CDR1 is LNHDA and CDR2 is SQIVND (reference sequence). The CDR3 DNA follows: TGTGCCAGTAGTATTAGGAGCGGGGGTTTAGTAGAGACCCAGTACTTC. Protein: CASSIRSGGLVETQYF.

This rearrangement joins TRBV5-1 to TRBJ2-3; a weak D match, TRBD2 (7 bases). Germline values: CDR1 SGHRS, CDR2 YFSETQ. The V and J ends lost 0 bases and 2 bases respectively, with 10 bases between them. The length of the CDR3 is 15 residues. The CDR3 loop is CASSLAGGFTDTQYF. In nucleotides, the CDR3 is TGCGCCAGCAGCTTGGCGGGGGGCTTCACAGATACGCAGTATTTT.

CDR3 in DNA: TGTGCCAGTAGACTCCGGGACAGAGAAGCTTTCTTT. Amino acids: CASRLRDREAFF. This chain connects TRBV19 to TRBJ1-1; 7 bases are a match to TRBD1. From germline, CDR1 is LNHDA and CDR2 SQIVND (reference sequence). V gave up 6 bases and J gave up 8 bases; unmatched junction bases: 6. This CDR3 has 12 amino acids.

The CDR3 loop is CASSRNEQFF. CDR3 sequence (DNA): TGTGCCAGCAGCAGGAATGAGCAGTTCTTC. This sequence joins TRBV6-5 and TRBJ2-1; D is uncertain. Per the germline V gene, CDR1 is MNHEY and CDR2 is SVGAGI. The CDR3 totals 10 residues. Between the trimmed V and J ends, which lost 6 bases and 7 bases, there was a span of 4 bases.

The chain employs TRBV7-9 and TRBJ2-2; 7 bases agree with TRBD1. The germline gives CDR1 SEHNR, CDR2 FQNEAQ (reference sequence). This CDR3 comprises 14 residues. The J segment lost 5 bases and the V segment lost 5 bases, leaving 5 bases of the junction unmatched. The CDR3 DNA follows: TGTGCCAGCAGCCACCGACAGGGAACCGGGGAGCTGTTTTTT. This encodes CASSHRQGTGELFF.

The rearrangement joins TRBV5-6 to TRBJ2-5; 8 nucleotides agree with TRBD1. V was clipped by 4 bases and J by 5 bases; unmatched bases: 16. This CDR3 comprises 17 residues. Germline-derived CDR1 and CDR2 are SGHDT and YYEEEE. DNA for the CDR3: TGTGCCAGCAGCCGACGGGACAGGTTTGTGGTGCCGGAGACCCAGTACTTC. Its translation is CASSRRDRFVVPETQYF.

The table lists this clone with a count of one. The chain uses TRBV7-2 and TRBJ1-2; a possible D gene is TRBD1 (6 bases). The CDR3 extends over 18 amino acids. From germline, CDR1 is SGHTA and CDR2 FQGNSA. Trimming pared 1 base from V and 8 bases from J, leaving 26 bases between. CDR3 sequence: CASSLDWGAGAGLGGYTF. CDR3 bases: TGTGCCAGCAGCTTAGATTGGGGCGCGGGGGCCGGCCTCGGGGGCTACACCTTC.